The 7 T cell receptor beta chains below come from one sample, sequenced in a study of glioma-infiltrating T cells after dendritic cell vaccination. Repertoires were generated with immunoSEQ multiplex PCR, while TCRdb's copy carries only in-frame clones and drops some. The sample records more than 100,000 clones, 81% being singletons. This specimen was blood, taken before dendritic cell vaccination. All receptors come from a human donor with glioblastoma.

This clone has a count of ten or more. The chain uses TRBV19 and TRBJ2-2, with 8 bases identical to TRBD1. The V gene's germline CDR1 is LNHDA and CDR2 SQIVND (reference sequence). Trimming removed 1 base from V and 7 bases from J; junction bases left unmatched: 2. There are 14 residues in the CDR3. The CDR3 spells CASSIATGDGELFF. The DNA for the CDR3 is TGTGCCAGTAGTATAGCGACAGGGGACGGGGAGCTGTTTTTT.

The chain is built from TRBV19 and TRBJ1-2; tentatively, D is TRBD1 (6 bases). Germline CDR1 and CDR2: LNHDA and SQIVND (reference sequence). The CDR3 spans 14 residues. V was trimmed by 7 bases and J by 7 bases, leaving 19 bases between them. The DNA of the CDR3 is TGTGCCAGTACCCACAGGGAAAGAGGGCTTGGCTACACCTTC. Translation gives CASTHRERGLGYTF.

The chain recombines TRBV6-1 with TRBJ2-7, with 7 bases matching TRBD2. Looked up from germline, CDR1 is MNHNS and CDR2 is SASEGT. The CDR3 runs 14 residues. With V trimmed by 8 bases and J by 6 bases, 13 bases remained unmatched. The CDR3: CASQSGTLVIEQYF. Written as DNA, the CDR3 is TGTGCCAGCCAGAGCGGGACCCTAGTAATCGAGCAGTACTTC.

The CDR3 coding sequence is TGTGCCAGCAGTTACGACAGGGGTACCTACAATGAGCAGTTCTTC. The encoded protein is CASSYDRGTYNEQFF. V usage is TRBV6-5 and J usage is TRBJ2-1; TRBD1 matches 8 bases. Trimming cost V 2 bases and J 2 bases; bases outside gene matches: 2. CDR3 length: 15 residues. Germline-derived CDR1 and CDR2 are MNHEY and SVGAGI.

V gene TRBV6-5 combines with J gene TRBJ1-1, with 7 positions matching TRBD1. The junction had 7 bases not matched to a gene; V was cut back by 5 bases and J by 1 base. The germline V gene encodes CDR1 MNHEY and CDR2 SVGAGI. The CDR3 extends over 15 amino acids. DNA of the CDR3: TGTGCCAGCAGTACAGGGGAGTATTGGAACACTGAAGCTTTCTTT. Its translation is CASSTGEYWNTEAFF.

The CDR3 coding sequence is TGCAGCGTTGCTAGGACAGTTATGAACACTGAAGCTTTCTTT. It specifies CSVARTVMNTEAFF. The chain carries TRBV29-1 and TRBJ1-1; a weak D match, TRBD1 (6 bases). Germline values: CDR1 SQVTM, CDR2 ANQGSEA. The CDR3 runs 14 residues. With 4 bases removed from V and 0 bases from J, the gap between germline ends came to 12 bases.

The genes are TRBV7-9 and TRBJ1-3, with 7 bases that match TRBD1. Germline CDR1 SEHNR, CDR2 FQNEAQ (reference sequence). The CDR3 is 17 residues long. The junction had 7 bases not matched to a gene; V was cut back by 0 bases and J by 2 bases. The CDR3 DNA reads TGTGCCAGCAGCTTAGCGTCGGGGACAGATACTGGAAACACCATATATTTT. It specifies CASSLASGTDTGNTIYF.